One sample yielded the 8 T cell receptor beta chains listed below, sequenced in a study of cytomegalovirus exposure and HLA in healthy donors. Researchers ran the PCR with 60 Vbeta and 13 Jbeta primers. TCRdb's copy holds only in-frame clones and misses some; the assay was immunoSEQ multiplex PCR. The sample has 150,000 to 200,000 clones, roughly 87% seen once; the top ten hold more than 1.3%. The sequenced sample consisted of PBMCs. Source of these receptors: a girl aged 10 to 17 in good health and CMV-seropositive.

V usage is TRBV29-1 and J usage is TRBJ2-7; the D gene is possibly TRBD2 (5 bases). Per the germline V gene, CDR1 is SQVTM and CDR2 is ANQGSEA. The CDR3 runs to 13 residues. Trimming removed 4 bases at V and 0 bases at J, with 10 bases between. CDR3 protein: CSVAGESSYEQYF. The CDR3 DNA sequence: TGCAGCGTTGCCGGGGAGAGCTCCTACGAGCAGTACTTC.

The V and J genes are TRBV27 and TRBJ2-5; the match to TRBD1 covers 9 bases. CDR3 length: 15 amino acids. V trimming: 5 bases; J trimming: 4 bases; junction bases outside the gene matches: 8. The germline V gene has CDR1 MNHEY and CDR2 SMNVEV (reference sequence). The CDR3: CASSPRTGVGETQYF. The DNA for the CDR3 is TGTGCCAGCAGTCCCAGGACAGGGGTTGGAGAGACCCAGTACTTC.

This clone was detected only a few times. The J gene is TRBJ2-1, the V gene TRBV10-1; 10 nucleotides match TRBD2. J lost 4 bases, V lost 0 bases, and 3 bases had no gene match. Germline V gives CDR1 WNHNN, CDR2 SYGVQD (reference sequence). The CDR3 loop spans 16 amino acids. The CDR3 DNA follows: TGCGCCAGCAGTGAGTCACTAGCGGGGTCATACAATGAGCAGTTCTTC. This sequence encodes CASSESLAGSYNEQFF.

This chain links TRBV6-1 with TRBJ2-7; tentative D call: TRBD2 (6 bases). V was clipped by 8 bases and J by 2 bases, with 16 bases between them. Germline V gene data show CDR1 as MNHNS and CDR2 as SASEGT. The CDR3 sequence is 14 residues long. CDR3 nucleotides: TGTGCCAGCGCGGAGGGTTACAGTACCTACGAGCAGTACTTC. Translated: CASAEGYSTYEQYF.

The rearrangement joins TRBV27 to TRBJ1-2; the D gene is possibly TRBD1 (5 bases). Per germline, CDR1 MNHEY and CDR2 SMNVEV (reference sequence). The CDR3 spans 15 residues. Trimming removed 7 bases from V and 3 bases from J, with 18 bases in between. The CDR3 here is CASIPGQGVHYGYTF. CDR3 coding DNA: TGTGCCAGCATCCCGGGCCAAGGGGTTCACTATGGCTACACCTTC.

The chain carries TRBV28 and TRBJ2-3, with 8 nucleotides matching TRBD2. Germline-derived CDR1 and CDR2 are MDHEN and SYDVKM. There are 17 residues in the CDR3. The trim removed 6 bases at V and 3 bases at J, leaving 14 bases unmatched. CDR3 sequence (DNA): TGTGCCAGCAGCAGCGGGGGAGGCGCGGGGTTGACAGATACGCAGTATTTT. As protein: CASSSGGGAGLTDTQYF.

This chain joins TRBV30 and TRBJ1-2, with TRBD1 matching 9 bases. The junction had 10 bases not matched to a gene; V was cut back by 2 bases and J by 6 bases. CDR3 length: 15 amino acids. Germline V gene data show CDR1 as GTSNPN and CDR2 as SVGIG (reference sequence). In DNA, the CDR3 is TGTGCCTGGAGTTTCGCCGGACAGGGGATCGATGGCTACACCTTC. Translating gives CAWSFAGQGIDGYTF. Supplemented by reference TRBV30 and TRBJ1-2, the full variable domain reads SQTIHQWPATLVQPVGSPLSLECTVEGTSNPNLYWYRQAAGRGLQLLFYSVGIGQISSEVPQNLSASRPQDRQFILSSKKLLLSDSGFYLCAWSFAGQGIDGYTFGSGTRLTVV.

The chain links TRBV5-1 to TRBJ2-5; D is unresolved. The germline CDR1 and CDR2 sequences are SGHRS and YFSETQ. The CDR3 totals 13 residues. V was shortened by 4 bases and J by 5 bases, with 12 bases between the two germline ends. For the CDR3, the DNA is TGCGCCAGCAGCCGGATGCCCGGGGAGACCCAGTACTTC. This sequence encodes CASSRMPGETQYF.